This TCR beta chain is drawn from a study of T cell changes during pregnancy in multiple sclerosis. Germline V gene lookup returns CDR1 LGHNT and CDR2 FRNRAP. The V end was cut by 1 base, the J end by 4 bases, with 13 bases between. This CDR3 contains 15 residues. Clones were sequenced by immunoSEQ multiplex PCR, and TCRdb holds only the in-frame ones, with some missing. The data contain 40,000 or so clones, more than 80% of them singletons. Here the sequenced sample was peripheral blood, taken before pregnancy. This chain links TRBV12-5 with TRBJ1-1; no clear D. This sequence was found in a female donor with multiple sclerosis, enrolled in a pregnancy study. The chain's CDR3 is CASGLDQTEITEAFF. The CDR3 coding sequence is TGTGCTAGTGGTTTGGACCAGACGGAGATCACTGAAGCTTTCTTT.